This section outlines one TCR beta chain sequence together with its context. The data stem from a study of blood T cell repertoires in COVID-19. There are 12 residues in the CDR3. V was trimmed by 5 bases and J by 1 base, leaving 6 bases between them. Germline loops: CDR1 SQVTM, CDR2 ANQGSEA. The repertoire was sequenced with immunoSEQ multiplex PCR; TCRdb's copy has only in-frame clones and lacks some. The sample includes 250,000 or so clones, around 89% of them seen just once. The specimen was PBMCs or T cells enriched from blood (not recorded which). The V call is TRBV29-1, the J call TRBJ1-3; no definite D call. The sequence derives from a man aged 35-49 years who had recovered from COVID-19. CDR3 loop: CSVSGSGNTIYF. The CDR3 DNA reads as TGCAGCGTTTCGGGGTCTGGAAACACCATATATTTT.